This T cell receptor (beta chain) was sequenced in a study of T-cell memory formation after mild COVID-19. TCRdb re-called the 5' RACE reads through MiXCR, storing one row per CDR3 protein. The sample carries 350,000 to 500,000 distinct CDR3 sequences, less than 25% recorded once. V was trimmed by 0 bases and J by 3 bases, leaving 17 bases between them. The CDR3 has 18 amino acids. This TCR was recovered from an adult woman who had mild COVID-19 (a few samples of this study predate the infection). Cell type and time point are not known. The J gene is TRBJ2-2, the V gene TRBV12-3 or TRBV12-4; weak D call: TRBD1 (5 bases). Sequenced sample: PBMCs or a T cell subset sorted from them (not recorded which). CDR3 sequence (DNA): TGTGCCAGCAGTTTAGCGGCAGGCCCCAGGGCCGACACCGGGGAGCTGTTTTTT. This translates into CASSLAAGPRADTGELFF.